The 28 T cell receptor beta chains reported below all come from one sample, sequenced in a study of HIV-infected patients and healthy controls (dated by TCRdb to 2014 to 2015). Library method: 5' RACE. The instrument was an Illumina MiSeq. Using SuperScript III with primers targeting the alpha and beta constant regions, around 500 ng of RNA was reverse transcribed. Separate libraries for the alpha and beta chains were generated through chain-specific third strand synthesis that incorporated multiplexing indices. In TCRdb, the public reads were trimmed at Q25 with fastp and aligned with MiXCR, with productive beta chains retained. Merged by CDR3 protein, the rows form single entries marked with the most common genes and DNA. This sample is represented by around 16,000 distinct CDR3 sequences; roughly a tenth of them were singletons. 4% to 6% of the sample is in the top ten clones. Whole blood was used without cell fractionation, so the repertoire reflected all unsorted peripheral T cells.

Sequencing was carried out using blood. All receptors come from an adult in good health.

The sample holds a few counts of this clonotype. The J gene is TRBJ2-2, the V gene TRBV19; 7 bases match TRBD1. Unmatched junction bases numbered 11, after V lost 7 bases and J lost 3 bases. This CDR3 has 16 residues. Per germline, CDR1 LNHDA and CDR2 SQIVND (reference sequence). CDR3 sequence reads: CASISLQGIYTGELFF. The CDR3 nucleotides are TGTGCCAGTATCTCATTACAGGGGATCTACACCGGGGAGCTGTTTTTT.

Sample share makes this clonotype medium-sized. The gene calls are TRBV6-4 and TRBJ2-1; 8 bases are a match to TRBD2. The CDR3 has 15 amino acids. J lost 7 bases, V lost 3 bases, and 8 bases had no gene match. Germline V gene lookup returns CDR1 MRHNA and CDR2 SNTAGT. CDR3: CASSDGAGEGNEQFF. Here the CDR3 DNA reads TGTGCCAGCAGTGATGGAGCGGGAGAGGGTAATGAGCAGTTCTTC.

Only a few counts were recorded for this clonotype. The chain combines TRBV12-3 or TRBV12-4 with TRBJ1-4; 9 nucleotides agree with TRBD1. V was pared by 5 bases and J by 10 bases, with 11 bases of the junction left unmatched. The CDR3 totals 15 residues. The CDR3 protein is CASSAQTGGIGKLFF. The CDR3 DNA sequence: TGTGCCAGCAGTGCTCAGACAGGGGGTATAGGAAAACTGTTTTTT.

This clonotype occurred many times. The rearrangement links TRBV5-1 to TRBJ2-2; no definite D call. Germline V lookup: CDR1 SGHRS, CDR2 YFSETQ. With 3 bases removed from V and 1 base from J, the gap between germline ends came to 7 bases. The CDR3 runs to 14 residues. The CDR3 protein is CASSSAQNTGELFF. Written as DNA, the CDR3 is TGCGCCAGCAGCTCCGCCCAGAACACCGGGGAGCTGTTTTTT.

This clonotype showed up just a few times. The chain links TRBV28 to TRBJ2-7, with 11 bases that match TRBD2. The CDR3 contains 14 residues. The V segment lost 6 bases and the J segment 3 bases; nucleotides outside the gene matches: 4. CDR1 MDHEN and CDR2 SYDVKM come from the germline V gene. CDR3 nucleotide sequence: TGTGCCAGCAGCCCGGGACTAGCGGTCTACGAGCAGTACTTC. Its protein is CASSPGLAVYEQYF. Combining the CDR3 with reference TRBV28 and TRBJ2-7 gives the whole variable domain DVKVTQSSRYLVKRTGEKVFLECVQDMDHENMFWYRQDPGLGLRLIYFSYDVKMKEKGDIPEGYSVSREKKERFSLILESASTNQTSMYLCASSPGLAVYEQYFGPGTRLTVT.

This clonotype was seen at least ten times. J is TRBJ2-4 and V is TRBV27, with D perhaps TRBD1 (6 bases). The CDR3 has 17 amino acids. Trimming took 5 bases from V and 0 from J, leaving 17 bases between them. Germline CDR1 MNHEY, CDR2 SMNVEV (reference sequence). This chain's CDR3 is CASSATDSRIAKNIQYF. The CDR3 nucleotides are TGTGCCAGCAGTGCCACGGACAGTCGTATAGCCAAAAACATTCAGTACTTC.

This clonotype is labeled as medium-sized. The chain has TRBV28 and TRBJ2-7; no clear D gene. The V and J ends lost 5 bases and 2 bases respectively, with 13 bases between them. The CDR3 extends over 14 amino acids. The germline CDR1 and CDR2 sequences are MDHEN and SYDVKM. CDR3: CASSPPGKPYEQYF. Written as DNA, the CDR3 is TGTGCCAGCAGTCCCCCGGGCAAGCCCTACGAGCAGTACTTC.

V usage is TRBV7-9 and J usage is TRBJ2-1; D call uncertain. V lost 2 bases and J 7 bases, leaving 6 bases between the germline ends. This CDR3 is 12 amino acids long. Germline lookup yields CDR1 SEHNR and CDR2 FQNEAQ (reference sequence). CDR3 bases: TGTGCCAGCAGCTTACTTAGGAATGAGCAGTTCTTC. Protein sequence: CASSLLRNEQFF.

This clonotype was observed at least ten times. The V and J genes are TRBV7-9 and TRBJ1-1; tentatively, D is TRBD1 (6 bases). CDR1 and CDR2 from the germline V gene are SEHNR and FQNEAQ (reference sequence). V was shortened by 2 bases and J by 4 bases, with 11 bases between the two germline ends. This CDR3 region has 14 residues. CDR3 sequence reads: CASSLREGGTEAFF. CDR3 bases: TGTGCCAGCAGCTTACGGGAGGGGGGCACTGAAGCTTTCTTT.

This clonotype was seen at least ten times. The chain is built from TRBV2 and TRBJ2-7; D perhaps matches TRBD2 (6 bases). The length of the CDR3 is 14 residues. Germline-derived CDR1 and CDR2 are SNHLY and FYNNEI. Trimming removed 4 bases from V and 7 bases from J, with 17 bases in between. The CDR3 spells CASSVRTSFEEQYV. The CDR3 DNA follows: TGTGCCAGCAGTGTTAGAACTAGCTTTGAGGAGCAGTACGTC.

The chain has TRBV19 and TRBJ2-7, with D unresolved. The V gene's germline CDR1 is LNHDA and CDR2 SQIVND (reference sequence). V gave up 5 bases and J gave up 5 bases, with 7 bases separating them. This CDR3 region has 11 residues. The CDR3 DNA is TGTGCCAGTAGTGGGTGGGACGAGCAGTACTTC. It codes for CASSGWDEQYF.

This clonotype was found a few times. The V call is TRBV5-6, the J call TRBJ2-3; D is ambiguous. CDR3 size: 16 residues. V dropped 4 bases and J dropped 0 bases, with 15 bases sitting between them. The germline V gene has CDR1 SGHDT and CDR2 YYEEEE. The CDR3 loop is CASSRISESSTDTQYF. DNA for the CDR3: TGTGCCAGCAGCAGGATCAGCGAGTCGAGCACAGATACGCAGTATTTT.

This clonotype is medium-sized within its sample. V gene TRBV28 combines with J gene TRBJ2-7; the D is unclear. V was cut by 8 bases and J by 4 bases, with 9 bases left in between. The CDR3 totals 11 residues. Germline CDR1 is MDHEN and CDR2 is SYDVKM. The CDR3 DNA sequence: TGTGCCAGCCTTGGGGATTACGAGCAGTACTTC. Translating it yields CASLGDYEQYF.

This clonotype was observed many times. The chain couples TRBV12-3 or TRBV12-4 to TRBJ2-1; perhaps TRBD1 as D (6 bases). The CDR3 is made up of 15 amino acids. V lost 7 bases, J lost 6 bases, and 19 bases lay in between. The CDR3 nucleotides read TGTGCCAGCAAAAGGGGCGTAGGGGACACCAATGAGCAGTTCTTC. Translated, it gives CASKRGVGDTNEQFF.

This clonotype has ten or more counts. The chain joins TRBV29-1 to TRBJ2-7; perhaps TRBD1 as D (5 bases). From germline, CDR1 is SQVTM and CDR2 ANQGSEA. The CDR3 has 13 amino acids. V lost 7 bases and J lost 4, with 17 bases in between. CDR3 nucleotides: TGCAGCGCATTACCAGGGCGATGGTACGAGCAGTACTTC. This codes for CSALPGRWYEQYF.

The table lists this clonotype with a few counts. This sequence joins TRBV24-1 and TRBJ2-3; D is ambiguous. This CDR3 spans 15 amino acids. Germline V CDR1 and CDR2: KGHDR, SFDVKD. V was trimmed by 7 bases and J by 1 base, leaving 14 bases between them. The CDR3 here is CATSRANVGTDTQYF. DNA for the CDR3: TGTGCCACCAGCCGTGCAAACGTGGGCACAGATACGCAGTATTTT.

This clonotype was recorded many times. The chain employs TRBV12-3 or TRBV12-4 and TRBJ2-5; 12 positions agree with TRBD2. V lost 6 bases, J lost 4 bases, and 3 bases stayed unmatched. The CDR3 loop spans 14 amino acids. CDR3 sequence reads: CASRTSGSGETQYF. The CDR3 DNA sequence: TGTGCCAGCAGGACTAGCGGGAGTGGAGAGACCCAGTACTTC.

This clonotype has at least ten counts. This chain links TRBV6-5 with TRBJ2-5, with no clear D. V lost 7 bases and J lost 6, with 9 bases in between. The CDR3 consists of 11 residues. Germline loops: CDR1 MNHEY, CDR2 SVGAGI. CDR3 nucleotides: TGTGCCAGCACTGACGGTCAGACCCAGTACTTC. It is translated as CASTDGQTQYF.

This clonotype was counted many times. The chain joins TRBV28 to TRBJ2-7; D is perhaps TRBD1 (5 bases). There are 13 residues in the CDR3. The V gene lost 4 bases and the J gene lost 9 bases, with 16 bases spanning the gap. Germline assignment: CDR1 MDHEN and CDR2 SYDVKM. The CDR3 sequence: CASSSRIRQRQYF. The CDR3 nucleotides read TGTGCCAGCAGTTCCCGAATCCGACAGAGGCAGTACTTC.

In this sample, this clonotype is medium-sized (0.01 to 0.1%). V is TRBV3-1 and J is TRBJ2-1, with a possible D match to TRBD1 (6 bases). This CDR3 is built from 16 residues. The V end lost 0 bases, the J end lost 3 bases, and 12 bases lay between the germline ends. Germline V gene data show CDR1 as LGHDT and CDR2 as YNNKEL (reference sequence). The CDR3 nucleotides are TGTGCCAGCAGCCAAGAGGGGGCTTGGTTCTACAATGAGCAGTTCTTC. Protein: CASSQEGAWFYNEQFF.

By share of the sample, this clonotype is medium-sized. The J gene is TRBJ2-2, the V gene TRBV10-2; 7 positions agree with TRBD2. Looked up from germline, CDR1 is WSHSY and CDR2 is SAAADI. The V segment lost 7 bases and the J segment 1 base; nucleotides outside the gene matches: 12. CDR3 length: 17 residues. CDR3 nucleotides: TGCGCCAGCACTTTTTTAGGCTTAGCGGGGAACACCGGGGAGCTGTTTTTT. Its protein is CASTFLGLAGNTGELFF.

This clonotype was counted ten times or more. The V gene is TRBV6-5, the J gene TRBJ2-5; the D call may be TRBD1 or TRBD2 (5 bases each). Trimming removed 7 bases at V and 2 bases at J, with 23 bases between. Per germline, CDR1 MNHEY and CDR2 SVGAGI. This CDR3 has 17 amino acids. The CDR3 DNA follows: TGTGCCAGCACCCTCCATGGTCAGGGAGTCGCTCAAGAGACCCAGTACTTC. Its translation: CASTLHGQGVAQETQYF.

This clonotype was found a few times. The rearrangement uses TRBV12-5 and TRBJ2-7; D is unclear. V lost 1 base, J lost 2 bases, and 3 bases lay in between. Germline V gene lookup returns CDR1 LGHNT and CDR2 FRNRAP. This CDR3 has 12 amino acids. CDR3 nucleotide sequence: TGTGCTAGTGGTTTGGGGGCCTACGAGCAGTACTTC. Its translation is CASGLGAYEQYF.

In its sample, this clonotype ranks as large. The chain uses TRBV10-3 and TRBJ2-1, with D possibly being TRBD2 (6 bases). Looked up from germline, CDR1 is ENHRY and CDR2 is SYGVKD. Trimming stripped 0 bases from V and 10 bases from J, with 13 bases between. The CDR3 runs to 14 residues. The CDR3 here is CAISESDGGQEQFF. CDR3 coding DNA: TGTGCCATCAGTGAGTCTGATGGAGGGCAGGAGCAGTTCTTC.

Details on this clonotype: A single base separates this from a much larger clone, so it may be a read error. The chain couples TRBV6-5 to TRBJ1-3, with 8 positions matching TRBD1. CDR3 length: 15 residues. The germline V gene encodes CDR1 MNHEY and CDR2 SVGAGI. The V gene end was trimmed by 0 bases and the J gene end by 11 bases; junction bases not matched to a gene: 9. This CDR3 is CASSYSSDRDVAIYF. The CDR3 nucleotides are TGTGCCAGCAGTTACTCTTCGGACAGGGATGTCGCCATATATTTT.

By proportion, this clonotype is medium-sized. The chain carries TRBV20-1 and TRBJ2-1, with 7 bases matching TRBD2. J gave up 6 bases and V 3 bases, and 11 bases lay outside the gene matches. Per germline, CDR1 DFQATT and CDR2 SNEGSKA (reference sequence). The CDR3 runs 15 residues. CDR3 sequence reads: CSASIAGRDINEQFF. DNA for the CDR3: TGCAGTGCTAGTATAGCGGGCCGGGATATCAATGAGCAGTTCTTC.

This clonotype was counted a few times. The gene calls are TRBV2 and TRBJ1-2; TRBD1 aligns across 8 bases. The CDR3 totals 14 residues. Germline trimming cut 8 bases from V and 4 bases from J; bases unmatched to any gene: 9. Germline-derived CDR1 and CDR2 are SNHLY and FYNNEI. Written as DNA, the CDR3 is TGTGCCAGCGCCGGGGACAGGCAGAGCTATGGCTACACCTTC. It yields the protein CASAGDRQSYGYTF.

The sample holds many counts of this clonotype. The chain carries TRBV27 and TRBJ2-1, with 8 nucleotides matching TRBD2. With V trimmed by 2 bases and J by 9 bases, 6 bases remained unmatched. The CDR3 runs to 14 residues. Per germline, CDR1 MNHEY and CDR2 SMNVEV (reference sequence). The CDR3 region has the DNA TGTGCCAGCAGTTTAACACTAGCGGTCGGTGAGCAGTTCTTC. Translating gives CASSLTLAVGEQFF.